This T cell receptor (beta chain) originates from a study of blood T cells in healthy people across ages. Across the whole study: T cells yielded about one barcoded beta molecule per two cells through template switching.

Study-level points and caveats: Roughly linear declines in TCR beta diversity per million T cells occurred with age. Diversity figures based on one million T cells were deemed too low.

This clonotype has more than one count but fewer than ten. Its antigen is still unknown. Germline V gene sequence: CDR1 MNHEY, CDR2 SVGAGI. CDR3 length equals 13 residues. The ends were cut back, 7 bases at V and 0 bases at J, with 10 bases in the middle. A J-beta primer mix and a sample-barcoded 5' primer were used in a second PCR of roughly 6 to 12 cycles. A template-switch adaptor that had 12 random nucleotides put a tag on each cDNA molecule. A single record per CDR3 protein comes from TCRdb applying MiXCR to the 5' RACE reads. Of around 1.5 million distinct CDR3 sequences in the sample, around 59% were seen once.

This receptor was identified in a young man in good health. Material for sequencing was blood. The chain links TRBV6-5 to TRBJ2-7, with D perhaps TRBD1 (6 bases). The CDR3 DNA reads TGTGCCAGCATTGCCAGGGGCTCCTACGAGCAGTACTTC. Amino acid sequence: CASIARGSYEQYF.